The source of this T cell receptor beta chain is a study of control samples from healthy donors and cancer patients. The assay was immunoSEQ multiplex PCR, and TCRdb's table has in-frame clones only and misses some. The sample holds more than 70,000 clones, 85% to 95% seen once. Between the trimmed V and J ends, which lost 5 bases and 2 bases, there was a span of 10 bases. Germline CDR1 and CDR2: LNHDA and SQIVND (reference sequence). The CDR3 covers 15 residues. This sequence originates from a woman aged 30 to 39 in good health. The material sequenced was blood. The chain carries TRBV19 and TRBJ2-6; D may match TRBD1 or TRBD2 (6 bases each). Here the CDR3 DNA reads TGTGCCAGTAGTTACGGGGGCACTGGGGCCAACGTCCTGACTTTC. Encoded protein: CASSYGGTGANVLTF.